The 21 T cell receptor beta chains given below trace back to one sample, sequenced in a study of blood T cell repertoires in COVID-19. Data came from immunoSEQ multiplex PCR; TCRdb stores just in-frame clones and leaves some out. Seen here are 190,000 or so clones, 87% observed once, and the top ten hold approximately 2.7%. Material for sequencing was peripheral blood. Every receptor here comes from a man aged 35-49 years with active or convalescent COVID-19.

The gene calls are TRBV5-1 and TRBJ2-7, with TRBD2 as a possible D gene (6 bases). The V gene lost 3 bases and the J gene lost 3 bases, with 25 bases spanning the gap. Germline V gene sequence: CDR1 SGHRS, CDR2 YFSETQ. This CDR3 has 18 amino acids. CDR3 in DNA: TGCGCCAGCAGCTCCCACTTAGGATTCTTGGCGGGAAACTACGAGCAGTACTTC. Its protein product is CASSSHLGFLAGNYEQYF.

The V call is TRBV6-5, the J call TRBJ1-2; 7 bases align to TRBD1. This CDR3 spans 14 amino acids. The germline V gene has CDR1 MNHEY and CDR2 SVGAGI. The V segment lost 6 bases and the J segment 6 bases; nucleotides outside the gene matches: 10. The CDR3 region is CASRGTAERNGYTF. The CDR3 DNA is TGTGCCAGCAGGGGGACAGCCGAAAGGAATGGCTACACCTTC.

As DNA, the CDR3 is TGTGCCTGGAGTGTACGTAGCTACAATGAGCAGTTCTTC. This gives the protein CAWSVRSYNEQFF. The V call is TRBV30, the J call TRBJ2-1; D unclear. The CDR3 contains 13 residues. CDR1 and CDR2 from the germline V gene are GTSNPN and SVGIG (reference sequence). V was trimmed by 0 bases and J by 3 bases, leaving 6 bases between them.

This clone was seen only a few times. The gene calls are TRBV4-3 and TRBJ1-2; 9 bases map to TRBD1. Germline CDR1 LGHNA, CDR2 YSLEER. There are 16 residues in the CDR3. J was trimmed by 4 bases and V by 2 bases; bases with no gene match: 8. The CDR3 loop is CASSQWGGQGLYGYTF. The CDR3 DNA reads TGCGCCAGCAGCCAATGGGGGGGACAGGGACTCTATGGCTACACCTTC.

This sequence joins TRBV5-1 and TRBJ2-3, with a weak D call TRBD2 (5 bases). The V gene lost 4 bases and the J gene lost 1 base, with 13 bases spanning the gap. CDR1 is SGHRS and CDR2 is YFSETQ in the germline V gene. This CDR3 region has 15 residues. The CDR3 sequence is CASSPLRRGTDTQYF. CDR3 in DNA: TGCGCCAGCAGCCCCTTAAGGCGGGGCACAGATACGCAGTATTTT. The complete variable domain, with remaining parts taken from reference TRBV5-1 and TRBJ2-3, reads KAGVTQTPRYLIKTRGQQVTLSCSPISGHRSVSWYQQTPGQGLQFLFEYFSETQRNKGNFPGRFSGRQFSNSRSEMNVSTLELGDSALYLCASSPLRRGTDTQYFGPGTRLTVL.

The chain combines TRBV18 with TRBJ2-3, with TRBD2 matching 11 bases. Germline CDR1 KGHSH, CDR2 LQKENI. V gave up 8 bases and J gave up 1 base; unmatched junction bases: 11. The CDR3 is made up of 17 amino acids. This CDR3 is CASLTSGGSEGTDTQYF. CDR3 coding DNA: TGTGCCAGCCTCACTAGCGGGGGCTCCGAGGGCACAGATACGCAGTATTTT.

The chain joins TRBV29-1 to TRBJ2-5; possibly TRBD2 for D (7 bases). V dropped 6 bases and J dropped 4 bases, with 12 bases sitting between them. This CDR3 contains 12 residues. Germline assignment: CDR1 SQVTM and CDR2 ANQGSEA. The CDR3 DNA is TGCAGCGTGGTTAGGGGGGGAGAGACCCAGTACTTC. Protein product: CSVVRGGETQYF.

This clone is a singleton in its sample. This chain joins TRBV20-1 and TRBJ1-2; D not resolved. Germline V gene data show CDR1 as DFQATT and CDR2 as SNEGSKA (reference sequence). This CDR3 comprises 11 residues. V was cut by 1 base and J by 7 bases, with 7 bases left in between. Here the CDR3 reads CSARAPGGYTF. CDR3 DNA sequence: TGCAGTGCTAGAGCCCCGGGTGGCTACACCTTC.

The table lists this clone with a count of one. V gene TRBV18 combines with J gene TRBJ1-1; D ambiguous. The germline CDR1 and CDR2 sequences are KGHSH and LQKENI. V lost 3 bases and J 5 bases, leaving 10 bases between the germline ends. CDR3 length equals 13 residues. For the CDR3, the DNA is TGTGCCAGCTCACCTTCAGTGGAGACTGAAGCTTTCTTT. Amino acid sequence: CASSPSVETEAFF.

This chain uses TRBV7-8 with TRBJ2-7; the match to TRBD1 covers 8 bases. CDR1 is SGHVS and CDR2 is FQNEAQ in the germline V gene. The CDR3 runs to 16 residues. V lost 5 bases, J lost 3 bases, and 12 bases stayed unmatched. The DNA for the CDR3 is TGTGCCAGCAGCCCACGCCTTGGGACAGGTAGCTACGAGCAGTACTTC. It codes for CASSPRLGTGSYEQYF.

J is TRBJ1-2 and V is TRBV9; TRBD1 might be the D (5 bases). The CDR3 totals 16 residues. Trimming left V 3 bases short and J 5 bases short, with 20 bases between. The germline V gene encodes CDR1 SGDLS and CDR2 YYNGEE. CDR3 sequence: CASSARISPGIYGYTF. The CDR3 DNA reads TGTGCCAGCAGCGCGCGAATTTCCCCAGGGATATATGGCTACACCTTC.

The chain couples TRBV5-1 to TRBJ1-2; TRBD1 agrees at 9 bases. CDR1 and CDR2 from the germline V gene are SGHRS and YFSETQ. J gave up 5 bases and V 4 bases, and 6 bases lay outside the gene matches. The CDR3 covers 14 residues. CDR3 residues: CASSLGQGRYGYTF. The CDR3 DNA follows: TGCGCCAGCAGCCTGGGACAGGGAAGGTATGGCTACACCTTC. Based on the CDR3 plus reference TRBV5-1 and TRBJ1-2, the full variable domain is KAGVTQTPRYLIKTRGQQVTLSCSPISGHRSVSWYQQTPGQGLQFLFEYFSETQRNKGNFPGRFSGRQFSNSRSEMNVSTLELGDSALYLCASSLGQGRYGYTFGSGTRLTVV.

This chain links TRBV5-1 with TRBJ2-2; D not resolved. Trimming took off 0 bases at V and 1 base at J, with 4 bases between the two ends. This CDR3 has 14 residues. Germline CDR1 is SGHRS and CDR2 is YFSETQ. The CDR3 DNA sequence: TGCGCCAGCAGCTTGGGACAGAACACCGGGGAGCTGTTTTTT. It specifies CASSLGQNTGELFF. The whole variable domain, filled in from reference TRBV5-1 and TRBJ2-2, reads KAGVTQTPRYLIKTRGQQVTLSCSPISGHRSVSWYQQTPGQGLQFLFEYFSETQRNKGNFPGRFSGRQFSNSRSEMNVSTLELGDSALYLCASSLGQNTGELFFGEGSRLTVL.

The J gene is TRBJ1-3, the V gene TRBV3-1 (or the pseudogene TRBV3-2); no clear D gene. This CDR3 comprises 15 residues. CDR1 is LGHDT, CDR2 YNNKEL, per germline (reference sequence). V was clipped by 0 bases and J by 7 bases, with 13 bases between them. The CDR3 sequence is CASSQDSSQRNTIYF. The CDR3 region has the DNA TGTGCCAGCAGCCAAGACTCCAGCCAGCGCAACACCATATATTTT.

This clone was seen more than once but under ten times. This chain joins TRBV5-4 and TRBJ1-6; D perhaps matches TRBD1 (6 bases). The CDR3 loop spans 14 amino acids. Trimming stripped 1 base from V and 10 bases from J, with 12 bases between. From germline, CDR1 is SGHNT and CDR2 YYREEE (reference sequence). This CDR3 is CASSLPGRGSPLHF. CDR3 nucleotide sequence: TGTGCCAGCAGCTTGCCCGGGAGGGGGTCACCCCTCCACTTT.

The chain is built from TRBV12-5 and TRBJ2-1, with D maybe TRBD2 (5 bases). Germline loops: CDR1 LGHNT, CDR2 FRNRAP. The ends were cut back, 5 bases at V and 10 bases at J, with 15 bases in the middle. The CDR3 spans 13 residues. CDR3 loop: CASGPAGEKEQFF. The CDR3, as DNA: TGTGCTAGTGGTCCAGCCGGGGAGAAAGAGCAGTTCTTC.

Comments on this clone: This same CDR3 is encoded by further DNA sequences in the sample. V is TRBV27 and J is TRBJ1-5; 8 bases agree with TRBD1. Trimming removed 6 bases from V and 6 bases from J; junction bases left unmatched: 1. The CDR3 is 12 residues long. The germline CDR1 and CDR2 sequences are MNHEY and SMNVEV (reference sequence). CDR3 in amino acids: CASRTGVQPQHF. The DNA for the CDR3 is TGTGCCAGCAGGACAGGGGTTCAGCCCCAGCATTTT.

The genes are TRBV2 and TRBJ1-5; TRBD1 might be the D (5 bases). This CDR3 comprises 14 residues. V was shortened by 4 bases and J by 3 bases, with 10 bases between the two germline ends. CDR1 and CDR2 from the germline V gene are SNHLY and FYNNEI. DNA for the CDR3: TGTGCCAGCAGTGTCAGGGTTCCCAATCAGCCCCAGCATTTT. It yields the protein CASSVRVPNQPQHF. Full variable domain (remainder filled in from reference TRBV2 and TRBJ1-5): EPEVTQTPSHQVTQMGQEVILRCVPISNHLYFYWYRQILGQKVEFLVSFYNNEISEKSEIFDDQFSVERPDGSNFTLKIRSTKLEDSAMYFCASSVRVPNQPQHFGDGTRLSIL.

The rearrangement uses TRBV7-3 and TRBJ2-1; perhaps TRBD2 as D (7 bases). CDR3 length: 14 amino acids. The V gene lost 8 bases and the J gene lost 2 bases, with 13 bases spanning the gap. Germline lookup yields CDR1 SGHTA and CDR2 FQGTGA. The CDR3 protein is CASGEGGAYNEQFF. In DNA, the CDR3 is TGTGCCAGCGGTGAAGGGGGGGCCTACAATGAGCAGTTCTTC.

CDR3: CASSSSKSEGYGYTF. CDR3 in DNA: TGTGCCAGCTCAAGTTCAAAGTCCGAGGGCTATGGCTACACCTTC. This sequence joins TRBV25-1 and TRBJ1-2, with unresolved D. The V and J ends lost 8 bases and 4 bases respectively, with 20 bases between them. Germline-derived CDR1 and CDR2 are MGHDK and SYGVNS. The CDR3 consists of 15 residues.

The V call is TRBV7-8, the J call TRBJ1-1; D is unresolved. The CDR3 has 12 residues. CDR1 is SGHVS and CDR2 is FQNEAQ in the germline V gene. V was cut by 4 bases and J by 9 bases, with 12 bases left in between. This chain's CDR3 is CASSYAAGQAFF. The CDR3 DNA reads TGTGCCAGCAGCTACGCCGCGGGCCAAGCTTTCTTT. Drawing the rest from reference TRBV7-8 and TRBJ1-1, the complete variable domain is GAGVSQSPRYKVAKRGQDVALRCDPISGHVSLFWYQQALGQGPEFLTYFQNEAQLDKSGLPSDRFFAERPEGSVSTLKIQRTQQEDSAVYLCASSYAAGQAFFGQGTRLTVV.